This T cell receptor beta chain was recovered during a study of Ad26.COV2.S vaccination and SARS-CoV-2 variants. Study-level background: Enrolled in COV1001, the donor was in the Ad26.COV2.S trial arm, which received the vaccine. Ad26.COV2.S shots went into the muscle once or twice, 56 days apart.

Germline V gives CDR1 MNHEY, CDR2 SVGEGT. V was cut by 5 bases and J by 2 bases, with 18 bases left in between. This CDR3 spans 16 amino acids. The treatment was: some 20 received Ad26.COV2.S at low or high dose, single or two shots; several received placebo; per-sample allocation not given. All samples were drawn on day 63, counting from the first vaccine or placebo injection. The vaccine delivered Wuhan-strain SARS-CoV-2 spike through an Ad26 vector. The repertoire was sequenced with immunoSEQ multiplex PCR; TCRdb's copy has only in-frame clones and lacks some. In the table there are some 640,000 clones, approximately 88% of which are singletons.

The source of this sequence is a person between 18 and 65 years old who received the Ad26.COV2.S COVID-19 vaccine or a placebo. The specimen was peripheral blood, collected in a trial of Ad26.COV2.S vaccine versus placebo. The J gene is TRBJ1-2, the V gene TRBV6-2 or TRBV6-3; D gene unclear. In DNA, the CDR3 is TGTGCCAGCAGTGCCTTACACCCCGACCGCAACTATGGCTACACCTTC. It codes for CASSALHPDRNYGYTF.